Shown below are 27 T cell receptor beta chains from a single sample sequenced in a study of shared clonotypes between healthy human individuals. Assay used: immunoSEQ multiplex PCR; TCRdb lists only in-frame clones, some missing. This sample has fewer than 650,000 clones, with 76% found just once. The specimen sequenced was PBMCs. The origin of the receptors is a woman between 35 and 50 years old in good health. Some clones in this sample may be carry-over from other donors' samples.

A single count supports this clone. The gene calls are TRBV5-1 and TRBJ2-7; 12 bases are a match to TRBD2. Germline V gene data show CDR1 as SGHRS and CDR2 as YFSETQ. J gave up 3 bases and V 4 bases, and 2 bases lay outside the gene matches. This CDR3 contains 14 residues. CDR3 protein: CASSPTSGGYEQYF. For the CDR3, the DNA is TGCGCCAGCAGCCCGACTAGCGGGGGCTACGAGCAGTACTTC. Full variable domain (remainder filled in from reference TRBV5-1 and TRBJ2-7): KAGVTQTPRYLIKTRGQQVTLSCSPISGHRSVSWYQQTPGQGLQFLFEYFSETQRNKGNFPGRFSGRQFSNSRSEMNVSTLELGDSALYLCASSPTSGGYEQYFGPGTRLTVT.

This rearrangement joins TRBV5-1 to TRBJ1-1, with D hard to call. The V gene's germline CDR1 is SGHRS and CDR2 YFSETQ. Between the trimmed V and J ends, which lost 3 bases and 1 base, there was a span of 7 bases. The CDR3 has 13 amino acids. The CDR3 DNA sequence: TGCGCCAGCAGCTCGCCCGGGAACACTGAAGCTTTCTTT. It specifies CASSSPGNTEAFF.

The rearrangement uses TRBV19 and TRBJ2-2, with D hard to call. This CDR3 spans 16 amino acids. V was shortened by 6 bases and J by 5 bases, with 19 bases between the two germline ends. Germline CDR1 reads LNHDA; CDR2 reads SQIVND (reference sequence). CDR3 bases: TGTGCCAGTAGAATCCTCCCGGGCCGAAAAACCGGGGAGCTGTTTTTT. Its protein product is CASRILPGRKTGELFF.

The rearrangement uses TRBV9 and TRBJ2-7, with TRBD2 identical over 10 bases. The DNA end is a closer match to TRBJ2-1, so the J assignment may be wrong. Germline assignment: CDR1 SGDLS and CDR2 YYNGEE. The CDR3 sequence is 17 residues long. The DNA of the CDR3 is TGTGCCAGCAGCGTAGAACTAGCGGGACACCCTTACAATGAGCAGTTCTTC. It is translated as CASSVELAGHPYNEQFF.

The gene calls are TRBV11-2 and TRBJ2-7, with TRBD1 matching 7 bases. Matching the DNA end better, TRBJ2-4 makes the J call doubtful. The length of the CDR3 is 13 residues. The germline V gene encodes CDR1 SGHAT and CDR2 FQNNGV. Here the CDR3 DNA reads TGTGCCAGCAGCATCCGGGACAGCCACATTCAGTACTTC. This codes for CASSIRDSHIQYF.

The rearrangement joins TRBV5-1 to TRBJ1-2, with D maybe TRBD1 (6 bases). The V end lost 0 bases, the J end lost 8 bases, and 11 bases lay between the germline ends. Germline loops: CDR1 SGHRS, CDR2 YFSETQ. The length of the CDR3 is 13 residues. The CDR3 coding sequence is TGCGCCAGCAGCTTGGAATCAGGGGCCGGCTACACCTTC. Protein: CASSLESGAGYTF.

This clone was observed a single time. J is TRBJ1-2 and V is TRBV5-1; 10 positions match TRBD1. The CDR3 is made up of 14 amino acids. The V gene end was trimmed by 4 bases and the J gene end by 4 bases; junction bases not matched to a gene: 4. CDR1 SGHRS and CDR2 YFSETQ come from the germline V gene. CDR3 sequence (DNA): TGCGCCAGCAGCACGGGACAGGGGTCCTATGGCTACACCTTC. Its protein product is CASSTGQGSYGYTF. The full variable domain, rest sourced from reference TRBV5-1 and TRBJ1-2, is KAGVTQTPRYLIKTRGQQVTLSCSPISGHRSVSWYQQTPGQGLQFLFEYFSETQRNKGNFPGRFSGRQFSNSRSEMNVSTLELGDSALYLCASSTGQGSYGYTFGSGTRLTVV.

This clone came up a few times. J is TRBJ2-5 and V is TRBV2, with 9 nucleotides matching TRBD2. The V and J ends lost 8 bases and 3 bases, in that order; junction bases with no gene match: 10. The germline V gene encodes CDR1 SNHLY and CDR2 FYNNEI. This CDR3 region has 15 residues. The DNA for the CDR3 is TGTGCCAGCCTCCGACTAGCGGAACGAAAAGAGACCCAGTACTTC. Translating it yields CASLRLAERKETQYF. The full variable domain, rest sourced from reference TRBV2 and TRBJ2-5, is EPEVTQTPSHQVTQMGQEVILRCVPISNHLYFYWYRQILGQKVEFLVSFYNNEISEKSEIFDDQFSVERPDGSNFTLKIRSTKLEDSAMYFCASLRLAERKETQYFGPGTRLLVL.

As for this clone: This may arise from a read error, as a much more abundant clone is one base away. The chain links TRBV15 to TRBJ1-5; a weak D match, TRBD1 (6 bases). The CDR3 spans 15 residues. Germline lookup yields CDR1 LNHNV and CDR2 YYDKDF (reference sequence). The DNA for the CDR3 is TGTGCCACCAGCAGAGGGGGGGCAGGGGATCAGCCCCGGCATTTT. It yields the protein CATSRGGAGDQPRHF.

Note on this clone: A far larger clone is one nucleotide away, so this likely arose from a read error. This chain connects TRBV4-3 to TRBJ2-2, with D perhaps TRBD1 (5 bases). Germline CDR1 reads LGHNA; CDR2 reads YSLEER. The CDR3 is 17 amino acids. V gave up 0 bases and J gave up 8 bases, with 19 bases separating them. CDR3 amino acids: CASSQDSWAGIAGELFF. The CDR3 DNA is TGCGCCAGCAGCCAAGATTCATGGGCAGGGATCGCAGGGGAGCTGTTTTTT.

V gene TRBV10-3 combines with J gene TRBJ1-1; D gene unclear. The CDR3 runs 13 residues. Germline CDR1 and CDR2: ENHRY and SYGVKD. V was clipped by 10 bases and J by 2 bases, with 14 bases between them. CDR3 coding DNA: TGTGCCAGCAACCCTGCAGGAAACACTGAAGCTTTCTTT. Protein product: CASNPAGNTEAFF.

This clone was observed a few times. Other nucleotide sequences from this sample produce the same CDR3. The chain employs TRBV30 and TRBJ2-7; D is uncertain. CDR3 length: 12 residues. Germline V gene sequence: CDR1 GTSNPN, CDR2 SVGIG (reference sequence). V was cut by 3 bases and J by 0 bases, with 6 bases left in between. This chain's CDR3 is CAWSPSSYEQYF. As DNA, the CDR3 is TGTGCCTGGAGCCCGAGCTCCTACGAGCAGTACTTC.

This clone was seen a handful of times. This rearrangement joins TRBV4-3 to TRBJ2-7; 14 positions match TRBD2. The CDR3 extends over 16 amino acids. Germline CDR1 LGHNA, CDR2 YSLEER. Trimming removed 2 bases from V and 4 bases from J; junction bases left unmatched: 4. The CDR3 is CASSQTGLAGGYEQYF. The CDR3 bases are TGCGCCAGCAGCCAAACTGGACTAGCGGGAGGATACGAGCAGTACTTC.

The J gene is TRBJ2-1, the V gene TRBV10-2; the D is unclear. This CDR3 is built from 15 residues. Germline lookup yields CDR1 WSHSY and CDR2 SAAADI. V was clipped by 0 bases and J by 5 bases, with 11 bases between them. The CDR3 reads CASSESGLANNEQFF. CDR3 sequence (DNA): TGCGCCAGCAGTGAGTCGGGATTAGCTAACAATGAGCAGTTCTTC.

The CDR3 DNA reads TGTGCCAGCAGCTTAAATAACGGGAACATTCAGTACTTC. Translation: CASSLNNGNIQYF. J is TRBJ2-4 and V is TRBV11-2; D is ambiguous. The CDR3 consists of 13 residues. Germline CDR1 reads SGHAT; CDR2 reads FQNNGV. The V end lost 2 bases, the J end lost 7 bases, and 9 bases lay between the germline ends.

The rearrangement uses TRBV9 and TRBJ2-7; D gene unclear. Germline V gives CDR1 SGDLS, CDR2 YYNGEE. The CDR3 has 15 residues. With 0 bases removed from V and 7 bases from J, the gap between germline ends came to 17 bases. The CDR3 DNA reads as TGTGCCAGCAGCGTAGGATCCGATCGACTGGGGGAGCAGTACTTC. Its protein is CASSVGSDRLGEQYF.

The CDR3 DNA sequence: TGTGCCAGCACCGGGAGGATAACCGGGACCAATGAGCAGTTCTTC. Amino acids: CASTGRITGTNEQFF. The J gene is TRBJ2-1, the V gene TRBV6-1; TRBD2 agrees at 7 bases. V gave up 7 bases and J gave up 6 bases; unmatched junction bases: 12. The CDR3 is 15 residues long. Germline V CDR1 and CDR2: MNHNS, SASEGT.

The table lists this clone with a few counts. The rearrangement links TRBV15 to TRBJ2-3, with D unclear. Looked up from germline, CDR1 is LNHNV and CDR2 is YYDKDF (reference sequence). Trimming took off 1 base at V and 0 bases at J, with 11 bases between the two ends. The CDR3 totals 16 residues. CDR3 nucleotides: TGTGCCACCAGCAGAGCAAGGGCACTTAGCACAGATACGCAGTATTTT. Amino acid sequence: CATSRARALSTDTQYF. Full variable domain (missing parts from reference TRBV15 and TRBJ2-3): DAMVIQNPRYQVTQFGKPVTLSCSQTLNHNVMYWYQQKSSQAPKLLFHYYDKDFNNEADTPDNFQSRRPNTSFCFLDIRSPGLGDTAMYLCATSRARALSTDTQYFGPGTRLTVL.

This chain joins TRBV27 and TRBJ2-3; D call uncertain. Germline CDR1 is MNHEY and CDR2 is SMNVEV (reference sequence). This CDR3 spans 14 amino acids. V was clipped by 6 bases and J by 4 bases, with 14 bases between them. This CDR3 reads CASSKGPIADTQYF. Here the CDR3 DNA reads TGTGCCAGCAGCAAGGGCCCCATTGCAGATACGCAGTATTTT.

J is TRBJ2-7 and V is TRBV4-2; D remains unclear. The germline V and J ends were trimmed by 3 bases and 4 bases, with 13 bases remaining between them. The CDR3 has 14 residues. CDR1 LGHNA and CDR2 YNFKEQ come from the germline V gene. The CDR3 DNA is TGTGCCAGCAGCCAGCAGAAAACGGCGTACGAGCAGTACTTC. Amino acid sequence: CASSQQKTAYEQYF.

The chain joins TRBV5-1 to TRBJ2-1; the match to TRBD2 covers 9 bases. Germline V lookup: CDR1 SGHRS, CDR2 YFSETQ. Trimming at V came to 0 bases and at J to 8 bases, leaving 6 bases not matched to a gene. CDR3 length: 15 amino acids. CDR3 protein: CASSLVASGTDEQFF. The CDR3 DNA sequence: TGCGCCAGCAGCTTGGTGGCTAGCGGGACTGATGAGCAGTTCTTC.

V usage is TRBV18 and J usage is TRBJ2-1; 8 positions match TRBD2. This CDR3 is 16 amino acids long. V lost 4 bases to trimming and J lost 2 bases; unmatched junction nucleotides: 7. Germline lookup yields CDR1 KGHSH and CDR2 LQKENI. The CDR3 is CASSQKLADTYNEQFF. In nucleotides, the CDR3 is TGTGCCAGCTCACAAAAACTAGCGGACACCTACAATGAGCAGTTCTTC.

The DNA for the CDR3 is TGTGCCAGTAGTAGGACAGGGTCTTACGAGCAGTACTTC. It codes for CASSRTGSYEQYF. The V gene is TRBV19, the J gene TRBJ2-7; 8 bases agree with TRBD1. Germline V CDR1 and CDR2: LNHDA, SQIVND (reference sequence). The CDR3 covers 13 residues. The junction had 3 bases not matched to a gene; V was cut back by 4 bases and J by 4 bases. Full variable domain (missing parts from reference TRBV19 and TRBJ2-7): DGGITQSPKYLFRKEGQNVTLSCEQNLNHDAMYWYRQDPGQGLRLIYYSQIVNDFQKGDIAEGYSVSREKKESFPLTVTSAQKNPTAFYLCASSRTGSYEQYFGPGTRLTVT.

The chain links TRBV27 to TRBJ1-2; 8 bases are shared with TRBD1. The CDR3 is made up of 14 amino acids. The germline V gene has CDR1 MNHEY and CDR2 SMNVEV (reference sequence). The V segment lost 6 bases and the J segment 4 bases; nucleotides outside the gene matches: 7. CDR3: CASSPLQGAYGYTF. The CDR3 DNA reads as TGTGCCAGCAGCCCCCTGCAGGGGGCCTATGGCTACACCTTC.

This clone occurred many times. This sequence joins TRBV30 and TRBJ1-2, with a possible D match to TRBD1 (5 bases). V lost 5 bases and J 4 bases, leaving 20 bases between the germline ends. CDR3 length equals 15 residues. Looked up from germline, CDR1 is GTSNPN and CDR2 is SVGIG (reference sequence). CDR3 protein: CAWLPYLGEVYGYTF. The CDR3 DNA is TGTGCCTGGCTCCCCTACTTGGGGGAGGTCTATGGCTACACCTTC.

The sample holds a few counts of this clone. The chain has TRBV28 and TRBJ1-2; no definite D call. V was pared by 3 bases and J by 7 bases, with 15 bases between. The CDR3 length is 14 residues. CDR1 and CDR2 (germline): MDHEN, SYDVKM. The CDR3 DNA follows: TGTGCCAGCAGTTTTGGGAGAGGGCTCGGTGGCTACACCTTC. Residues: CASSFGRGLGGYTF.

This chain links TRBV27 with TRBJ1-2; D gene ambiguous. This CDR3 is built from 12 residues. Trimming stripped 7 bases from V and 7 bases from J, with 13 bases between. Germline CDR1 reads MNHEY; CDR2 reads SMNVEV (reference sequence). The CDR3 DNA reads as TGTGCCAGCATCCCCCCCCTTGGTGGCTACACCTTC. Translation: CASIPPLGGYTF.